The 26 T cell receptor beta chains below all came from one sample that was sequenced in a study of Graves' ophthalmopathy and Graves' hyperthyroidism. As the template, RNA transcripts were used to amplify TCR beta CDR3 regions. First-round RT-PCR employed HTBI primers, with a second-round multiplex PCR after it. TCRdb independently ran MiXCR on the multiplex PCR reads; one entry per CDR3 protein. In the table there are over a million distinct CDR3 sequences, roughly 35% of which are singletons. The sequenced sample consisted of peripheral blood or thyroid tissue (not recorded which). The receptors were gathered from an adult man with Graves' hyperthyroidism.

This chain connects TRBV29-1 to TRBJ2-6, with D tentatively TRBD2 (5 bases). In germline, CDR1 is SQVTM, CDR2 ANQGSEA. The CDR3 consists of 16 residues. V was cut by 5 bases and J by 0 bases, with 14 bases left in between. Here the CDR3 reads CSVLKLGSSGANVLTF. CDR3 DNA: TGCAGCGTTCTAAAGTTGGGGAGCTCTGGGGCCAACGTCCTGACTTTC.

This clonotype was observed a few times. V and J are TRBV2 and TRBJ1-1, with D possibly TRBD1 on 5 matching bases. The CDR3 runs to 13 residues. Trimming removed 8 bases from V and 2 bases from J, with 12 bases in between. Germline assignment: CDR1 SNHLY and CDR2 FYNNEI. The DNA for the CDR3 is TGTGCCAGCCTCCCGGGACTCAACACTGAAGCTTTCTTT. As protein: CASLPGLNTEAFF.

This chain links TRBV19 with TRBJ1-5; TRBD1 agrees at 10 bases. This CDR3 is built from 14 residues. The ends lost 6 bases at V and 6 bases at J; junction bases unmatched: 5. Germline CDR1 is LNHDA and CDR2 is SQIVND (reference sequence). The CDR3 loop reads CASSGQGVFQPQHF. CDR3 DNA: TGTGCCAGTAGCGGACAGGGGGTTTTTCAGCCCCAGCATTTT.

This clonotype was detected many times. V and J are TRBV24-1 and TRBJ1-5; tentatively, D is TRBD1 (6 bases). Trimming cost V 2 bases and J 6 bases, with 13 bases left between them. The germline CDR1 and CDR2 sequences are KGHDR and SFDVKD. The CDR3 contains 15 residues. The CDR3 loop is CATSDSQGRIQPQHF. The CDR3 DNA reads TGTGCCACCAGTGATTCACAGGGCCGGATTCAGCCCCAGCATTTT.

This clonotype showed up many times. This chain links TRBV7-8 with TRBJ1-5; 11 bases fit TRBD1. Germline V CDR1 and CDR2: SGHVS, FQNEAQ. Unmatched junction bases numbered 3, after V lost 5 bases and J lost 3 bases. The CDR3 extends over 15 amino acids. Written as DNA, the CDR3 is TGTGCCAGCAGCCGGGACAGGGGGTACAATCAGCCCCAGCATTTT. Amino acid sequence: CASSRDRGYNQPQHF.

The chain has TRBV5-1 and TRBJ2-7; maybe TRBD1 (6 bases). Trimming cost V 0 bases and J 5 bases, with 12 bases left between them. The CDR3 extends over 14 amino acids. Germline V gene data show CDR1 as SGHRS and CDR2 as YFSETQ. This CDR3 is CASSLDRVVNEQYF. CDR3 sequence (DNA): TGCGCCAGCAGCTTGGACAGGGTGGTAAACGAGCAGTACTTC.

This clonotype was seen many times. The chain carries TRBV5-6 and TRBJ2-6; D gene ambiguous. The V gene's germline CDR1 is SGHDT and CDR2 YYEEEE. CDR3 length: 17 amino acids. V gave up 2 bases and J gave up 0 bases, with 12 bases separating them. As DNA, the CDR3 is TGTGCCAGCAGCTTCCCCGACCGACCCTCTGGGGCCAACGTCCTGACTTTC. Its translation is CASSFPDRPSGANVLTF.

This clonotype occurred a few times. This chain connects TRBV11-2 to TRBJ2-5; 8 bases map to TRBD1. CDR3 length: 16 residues. Germline CDR1 reads SGHAT; CDR2 reads FQNNGV. V lost 4 bases to trimming and J lost 5 bases; unmatched junction nucleotides: 12. The CDR3 reads CASSSPSQGARETQYF. The CDR3 nucleotides read TGTGCCAGCAGCTCCCCCTCCCAGGGGGCGCGGGAGACCCAGTACTTC. Full variable domain (missing parts from reference TRBV11-2 and TRBJ2-5): EAGVAQSPRYKIIEKRQSVAFWCNPISGHATLYWYQQILGQGPKLLIQFQNNGVVDDSQLPKDRFSAERLKGVDSTLKIQPAKLEDSAVYLCASSSPSQGARETQYFGPGTRLLVL.

This clonotype has just a few counts. A single base separates this from a much larger clone, so it may be a read error. This chain connects TRBV11-2 to TRBJ1-2; 9 nucleotides align to TRBD1. This CDR3 is built from 15 residues. Germline-derived CDR1 and CDR2 are SGHAT and FQNNGV. V shed 5 bases, J shed 4 bases, and the junction held 8 bases outside the gene matches. The CDR3 here is CASSIRDREFYGYTF. CDR3 DNA: TGTGCCAGCAGCATCCGGGACAGGGAATTCTATGGCTACACCTTC.

The CDR3 region has the DNA TGCAGTGCTAGTGGGGACGGCGAGCAGTACTTC. Protein: CSASGDGEQYF. V is TRBV20-1 and J is TRBJ2-7; D may match TRBD1 or TRBD2 (5 bases each). Trimming pared 3 bases from V and 6 bases from J, leaving 9 bases between. The CDR3 has 11 residues. Per the germline V gene, CDR1 is DFQATT and CDR2 is SNEGSKA (reference sequence).

This clonotype was picked up many times. J is TRBJ1-2 and V is TRBV7-2; tentative D call: TRBD1 (6 bases). The germline V gene encodes CDR1 SGHTA and CDR2 FQGNSA. CDR3 length: 14 amino acids. Trimming shortened V by 5 bases and J by 8 bases, and 18 bases separated the two germline ends. The CDR3 sequence is CASSREQGLEGYTF. The CDR3 coding sequence is TGTGCCAGCAGCCGCGAGCAGGGGTTGGAGGGCTACACCTTC.

V usage is TRBV7-8 and J usage is TRBJ2-7, with D perhaps TRBD2 (5 bases). V was pared by 6 bases and J by 0 bases, with 18 bases between. This CDR3 contains 16 residues. Per germline, CDR1 SGHVS and CDR2 FQNEAQ. The CDR3 loop is CASRSLSREGSYEQYF. The CDR3 region has the DNA TGTGCCAGCAGATCCCTTTCGAGGGAAGGCTCCTACGAGCAGTACTTC.

The chain joins TRBV2 to TRBJ2-2; 11 nucleotides align to TRBD2. From germline, CDR1 is SNHLY and CDR2 FYNNEI. The CDR3 contains 16 residues. The J segment lost 4 bases and the V segment lost 6 bases, leaving 7 bases of the junction unmatched. CDR3 residues: CASRRRLAGTTGELFF. The CDR3 DNA follows: TGTGCCAGCAGAAGAAGACTAGCGGGAACCACCGGGGAGCTGTTTTTT.

Many counts were recorded for this clonotype. The rearrangement joins TRBV2 to TRBJ2-6; D not resolved. Germline-derived CDR1 and CDR2 are SNHLY and FYNNEI. This CDR3 is 13 amino acids long. The CDR3 nucleotides read TGTGCAGGTGGGGTTAGGTCGGCCAACGTCCTGACTTTC. Amino acids: CAGGVRSANVLTF. Filled out from reference TRBV2 and TRBJ2-6, the complete variable domain reads EPEVTQTPSHQVTQMGQEVILRCVPISNHLYFYWYRQILGQKVEFLVSFYNNEISEKSEIFDDQFSVERPDGSNFTLKIRSTKLEDSAMYFCAGGVRSANVLTFGAGSRLTVL.

This clonotype was detected only a few times. A much larger clonotype is one base distant, so this may be a read error. V is TRBV7-6 and J is TRBJ2-5; D unresolved. CDR1 is SGHVS and CDR2 is FNYEAQ in the germline V gene. This CDR3 is 14 amino acids long. The CDR3 DNA reads as TGTGCCAGCAGTCTGAGTTTGGACCAAGAGGCCCAGTACTTC. Protein sequence: CASSLSLDQEAQYF.

In this sample, this clonotype turned up many times. The chain joins TRBV5-4 to TRBJ1-2, with 10 positions matching TRBD1. The V segment lost 4 bases and the J segment 4 bases; nucleotides outside the gene matches: 7. Germline V gene sequence: CDR1 SGHNT, CDR2 YYREEE (reference sequence). This CDR3 has 15 amino acids. CDR3 nucleotide sequence: TGTGCCAGCAGCCAGCGCGGGACAGGGGCCTATGGCTACACCTTC. Its translation: CASSQRGTGAYGYTF. Variable domain in full (rest from reference TRBV5-4 and TRBJ1-2): ETGVTQSPTHLIKTRGQQVTLRCSSQSGHNTVSWYQQALGQGPQFIFQYYREEENGRGNFPPRFSGLQFPNYSSELNVNALELDDSALYLCASSQRGTGAYGYTFGSGTRLTVV.

This chain uses TRBV24-1 with TRBJ2-7, with 11 bases fitting TRBD2. The trim removed 10 bases at V and 2 bases at J, leaving 6 bases unmatched. This CDR3 has 14 amino acids. Per the germline V gene, CDR1 is KGHDR and CDR2 is SFDVKD. CDR3: CATGTSGSAYEQYF. The CDR3 DNA is TGTGCCACGGGAACTAGCGGGAGTGCCTACGAGCAGTACTTC.

The rearrangement joins TRBV29-1 to TRBJ1-1, with D uncertain. Trimming removed 7 bases from V and 4 bases from J, with 16 bases in between. Germline lookup yields CDR1 SQVTM and CDR2 ANQGSEA. CDR3 length equals 13 residues. The CDR3 sequence: CSGRTFLSTEAFF. The CDR3 DNA is TGCAGCGGCCGGACCTTCCTGAGCACTGAAGCTTTCTTT. Combining the CDR3 with reference TRBV29-1 and TRBJ1-1 gives the whole variable domain SAVISQKPSRDICQRGTSLTIQCQVDSQVTMMFWYRQQPGQSLTLIATANQGSEATYESGFVIDKFPISRPNLTFSTLTVSNMSPEDSSIYLCSGRTFLSTEAFFGQGTRLTVV.

This clonotype appeared many times. The V call is TRBV19, the J call TRBJ1-6; unclear D gene. This CDR3 comprises 15 residues. V dropped 1 base and J dropped 7 bases, with 11 bases sitting between them. Germline loops: CDR1 LNHDA, CDR2 SQIVND (reference sequence). The CDR3 is CASSIGNGPNSPLHF. CDR3 DNA: TGTGCCAGTAGTATAGGAAACGGACCGAATTCACCCCTCCACTTT.

The table lists this clonotype with a few counts. J is TRBJ2-7 and V is TRBV30; D call uncertain. CDR1 is GTSNPN and CDR2 is SVGIG in the germline V gene (reference sequence). CDR3 length: 11 residues. V was clipped by 0 bases and J by 2 bases, with 2 bases between them. The CDR3 DNA reads TGTGCCTGGAGTGTAGCCTACGAGCAGTACTTC. As protein: CAWSVAYEQYF.

This rearrangement joins TRBV12-3 or TRBV12-4 to TRBJ1-2; no clear D. This CDR3 contains 15 residues. The germline V and J ends were trimmed by 2 bases and 3 bases, with 13 bases remaining between them. The CDR3 DNA is TGTGCCAGCAGTTTACGTGAGGGTCCTTACTATGGCTACACCTTC. This encodes CASSLREGPYYGYTF.

The chain uses TRBV7-2 and TRBJ2-5, with TRBD2 matching over 13 bases. The germline gives CDR1 SGHTA, CDR2 FQGNSA. This CDR3 contains 16 residues. V dropped 4 bases and J dropped 4; count of bases not matched to a gene: 6. CDR3: CASSWTSGRRGETQYF. The CDR3 coding sequence is TGTGCCAGCAGCTGGACTAGCGGGAGAAGGGGAGAGACCCAGTACTTC.

V and J are TRBV12-3 or TRBV12-4 and TRBJ2-5; D might be TRBD1 or TRBD2, each matching 5 bases. V lost 10 bases and J lost 8, with 20 bases in between. The CDR3 contains 13 residues. In nucleotides, the CDR3 is TGTGCCATCAGGGCGGGCCAGGGATCCACCCAGTACTTC. Its protein product is CAIRAGQGSTQYF.

This clonotype was counted ten times or more. The chain recombines TRBV5-5 with TRBJ1-5; D remains unclear. V was cut by 0 bases and J by 7 bases, with 20 bases left in between. Germline assignment: CDR1 SGHKS and CDR2 YYEKEE (reference sequence). The CDR3 has 17 residues. The CDR3 DNA follows: TGTGCCAGCAGCTTGGAGGCAGCGCTCTCCCTTAGGCAGCCCCAGCATTTT. Translated, it gives CASSLEAALSLRQPQHF.

The genes are TRBV28 and TRBJ2-7; 7 bases fit TRBD2. CDR3 length equals 13 residues. V lost 6 bases and J lost 7; bases outside the gene matches: 9. Germline V gene lookup returns CDR1 MDHEN and CDR2 SYDVKM. This CDR3 reads CASSQGGFREQYF. DNA for the CDR3: TGTGCCAGCAGCCAGGGAGGGTTCAGGGAGCAGTACTTC.

This chain links TRBV7-3 with TRBJ2-5; D uncertain. This CDR3 is 13 amino acids long. With 5 bases removed from V and 2 bases from J, the gap between germline ends came to 9 bases. Germline V gives CDR1 SGHTA, CDR2 FQGTGA. CDR3 loop: CASSRTPQETQYF. In DNA form, the CDR3 reads TGTGCCAGCAGCCGCACCCCTCAAGAGACCCAGTACTTC. Based on the CDR3 plus reference TRBV7-3 and TRBJ2-5, the full variable domain is GAGVSQTPSNKVTEKGKYVELRCDPISGHTALYWYRQSLGQGPEFLIYFQGTGAADDSGLPNDRFFAVRPEGSVSTLKIQRTERGDSAVYLCASSRTPQETQYFGPGTRLLVL.